This T cell receptor (beta chain) was obtained from a study of control samples from healthy donors and cancer patients. The table came from immunoSEQ multiplex PCR; TCRdb's copy has only in-frame clones and leaves some out. The sample contains approximately 97,000 clones, just under 95% of which appear only once. This clone was recorded only once. The CDR3 length is 12 residues. V lost 4 bases and J 3 bases, leaving 8 bases between the germline ends. Germline CDR1 reads SGHDT; CDR2 reads YYEEEE. The chain carries TRBV5-6 and TRBJ2-7, with D unclear. Sequencing was carried out using blood. The receptor comes from a human donor in good health. The donor label of this sample is uncertain. CDR3 DNA sequence: TGTGCCAGCAGCCGATCCCGCTACGAGCAGTACTTC. As protein: CASSRSRYEQYF.